This T cell receptor (beta chain) was identified during a study of blood T cell repertoires in COVID-19. Study overall: COVID-19 samples collected from the United States, Italy and Spain covered acute and convalescent phases. Sources were T cells, B-cell-depleted T cells, or PBMCs; the material itself was cDNA or gDNA.

Authors' processing steps: How many nucleated cells were present was estimated from reference gene primer amplification. Clones were read by immunoSEQ multiplex PCR, and TCRdb kept only the in-frame ones, dropping some. V, J and clone size are those of that table, while D and trimming were read from the DNA. The data show around 86,000 clones, 80% to 90% seen once. The CDR3 covers 13 residues. Deletions cut 2 bases from V and 9 bases from J, with 14 bases between. Per germline, CDR1 GTSNPN and CDR2 SVGIG (reference sequence). The TCR originated in a human donor with acute or convalescent COVID-19. The donor label of this sample is uncertain. J is TRBJ2-1 and V is TRBV30; maybe TRBD1 (6 bases). Sequencing was done on a sample of peripheral blood. CDR3 nucleotides: TGTGCCTGGAGTTCCGGGACATGGGTTGAGCAGTTCTTC. This gives the protein CAWSSGTWVEQFF.